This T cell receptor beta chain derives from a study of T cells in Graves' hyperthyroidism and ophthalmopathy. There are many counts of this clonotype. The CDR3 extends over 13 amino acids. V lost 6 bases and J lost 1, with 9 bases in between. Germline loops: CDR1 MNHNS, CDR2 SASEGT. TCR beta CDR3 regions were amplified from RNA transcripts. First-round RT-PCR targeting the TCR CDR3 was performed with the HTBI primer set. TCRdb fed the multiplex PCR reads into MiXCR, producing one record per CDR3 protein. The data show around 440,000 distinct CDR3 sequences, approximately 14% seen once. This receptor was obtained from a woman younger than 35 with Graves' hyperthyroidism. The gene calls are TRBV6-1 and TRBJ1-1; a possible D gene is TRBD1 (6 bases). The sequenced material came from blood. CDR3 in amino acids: CASSGDTNTEAFF. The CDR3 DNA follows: TGTGCCAGCAGCGGGGACACGAACACTGAAGCTTTCTTT.